The clone carrying this TCR beta chain was counted only a few times. Its cognate antigen is unknown. V was pared by 5 bases and J by 5 bases, with 12 bases of the junction left unmatched. Germline lookup yields CDR1 DFQATT and CDR2 SNEGSKA (reference sequence). This CDR3 has 17 amino acids. This sample stems from a study of Graves' ophthalmopathy and Graves' hyperthyroidism. Study summary: The term stable hyperthyroidism indicated an absence of ophthalmopathy within 18 months of follow-up. Study-wide results and caveats: Most clonotypes expanded in thyroid above 0.001 frequency were present in blood too. Ophthalmopathy could be told apart from stable hyperthyroidism by a 13-signature model (just under 90% sensitivity, about 81% specificity).

The authors amplified TCR beta CDR3 regions from RNA transcripts. In the first round, RT-PCR was carried out with HTBI primers, and a multiplex PCR formed the second round. MiXCR, run by TCRdb on the multiplex PCR reads, gives a single entry per CDR3 protein. Found here are around 1.1 million distinct CDR3 sequences, 35% to 40% of them singletons; the top ten hold 11%. The V call is TRBV20-1, the J call TRBJ2-5; the match to TRBD2 covers 15 bases. The sequence was collected from an adult man with Graves' hyperthyroidism. What was sequenced was peripheral blood or thyroid tissue (not recorded which). Written as DNA, the CDR3 is TGCAGTGCTTTTCGACCGGGACTAGCGGGGGGTCCGGAGACCCAGTACTTC. It yields the protein CSAFRPGLAGGPETQYF.